This is a list of T cell receptor beta chains from one sample in a study of T-cell memory formation after mild COVID-19. From the 5' RACE reads, TCRdb called clonotypes with MiXCR, one entry per CDR3 protein. The sample lists 290,000 or so distinct CDR3 sequences; roughly 19% were seen once. Sequencing was carried out using PBMCs or a T cell subset sorted from them (not recorded which). The receptors were sampled from a man aged 18 to 30 who had mild COVID-19 (a few samples of this study predate the infection). Cell type and time point are not known. CDR3s include the opening cysteine and the closing phenylalanine or tryptophan. A D gene is named only where the DNA matches it firmly. Not all rows give a size; the values are once, few, many and, for expanded clones, a class.

v_gene,abundance,j_gene,d_gene,CDR3aa,CDR3nt
TRBV27,few,TRBJ1-4,-,CASSDGPGGEKLFF,TGTGCCAGCAGTGATGGACCTGGTGGGGAAAAACTGTTTTTT
TRBV20-1,few,TRBJ2-3,TRBD1,CSARQGARTDTQYF,TGCAGTGCTAGGCAGGGGGCGCGAACAGATACGCAGTATTTT
TRBV4-1,-,TRBJ2-1,-,CASSHGGLTSNEQFF,TGCGCCAGCAGCCATGGGGGCCTGACTAGCAATGAGCAGTTCTTC
TRBV5-6,-,TRBJ1-2,-,CASSGILYGYTF,TGTGCCAGCAGCGGGATTCTCTATGGCTACACCTTC
TRBV6-5,once,TRBJ1-2,TRBD1,CASSYSTGMGGYTF,TGTGCCAGCAGTTACTCGACAGGGATGGGTGGCTACACCTTC
TRBV9,few,TRBJ2-2,-,CASSVDGVGELFF,TGTGCCAGCAGCGTAGACGGGGTCGGGGAGCTGTTTTTT
TRBV7-9,few,TRBJ2-5,-,CASSLGQGLVETQYF,TGTGCCAGCAGCTTAGGCCAAGGGCTGGTGGAGACCCAGTACTTC
TRBV12-3/TRBV12-4,few,TRBJ1-2,-,CASRQGRLGYGYTF,TGTGCCAGCAGACAGGGAAGGTTGGGGTATGGCTACACCTTC
TRBV20-1,-,TRBJ2-7,-,CSARDPSSGQYF,TGCAGTGCTAGAGATCCGTCGTCTGGGCAGTACTTC
TRBV20-1,few,TRBJ1-2,-,CSGTGTYGYTF,TGCAGTGGAACAGGGACGTATGGCTACACCTTC
TRBV6-2/TRBV6-3,few,TRBJ1-5,TRBD1,CAIQGAHQPQHF,TGTGCCATCCAGGGGGCCCATCAGCCCCAGCATTTT
TRBV10-3,-,TRBJ1-4,-,CAISGRGEKLFF,TGTGCCATCAGTGGGCGAGGTGAAAAACTGTTTTTT
TRBV20-1,few,TRBJ2-5,-,CSARGGVETQYF,TGCAGTGCTAGAGGGGGGGTGGAGACCCAGTACTTC
TRBV29-1,-,TRBJ1-1,-,CSVETQRAFF,TGCAGCGTTGAGACTCAGCGAGCTTTCTTT
TRBV2,-,TRBJ2-1,TRBD2,CASTGGGASYNEQFF,TGTGCCAGCACCGGGGGGGGCGCAAGCTACAATGAGCAGTTCTTC
TRBV5-1,-,TRBJ2-7,-,CASSLGPPGEGYEQYF,TGCGCCAGCAGCTTGGGGCCGCCAGGGGAGGGCTACGAGCAGTACTTC
TRBV7-2,-,TRBJ2-5,TRBD2,CASSLGLPFETQYF,TGTGCCAGCAGTTTGGGACTACCCTTCGAGACCCAGTACTTC
TRBV15,few,TRBJ2-1,TRBD2,CASTPGLAGGNEQFF,TGTGCCTCAACCCCGGGACTAGCGGGGGGCAATGAGCAGTTCTTC
TRBV4-1,few,TRBJ1-4,-,CASSQRTANEKLFF,TGCGCCAGCAGCCAAAGGACAGCGAATGAAAAACTGTTTTTT
TRBV12-3/TRBV12-4,-,TRBJ2-5,-,CATTKGGETQYF,TGTGCCACCACGAAGGGGGGAGAGACCCAGTACTTC
TRBV20-1,many,TRBJ2-3,TRBD2,CSALTSGDTQYF,TGCAGTGCTTTGACTAGCGGAGATACGCAGTATTTT
TRBV28,-,TRBJ2-1,-,CASSLIYLRNEQFF,TGTGCCAGCAGTTTGATCTACCTTCGCAATGAGCAGTTCTTC
TRBV7-2,-,TRBJ2-7,TRBD2,CASSLRRGASYEQYF,TGTGCCAGCAGCTTACGGCGGGGGGCAAGCTACGAGCAGTACTTC
TRBV6-1,few,TRBJ1-1,TRBD1,CASSWTGLTGAFF,TGTGCCAGCAGCTGGACAGGGCTCACTGGGGCTTTCTTT
TRBV28,-,TRBJ1-4,TRBD1,CASTGQFNEKLFF,TGTGCCAGCACGGGACAGTTTAATGAAAAACTGTTTTTT
TRBV6-2/TRBV6-3,-,TRBJ1-1,TRBD1,CASKLSTGFNTEAFF,TGTGCCAGCAAGTTATCGACAGGGTTTAACACTGAAGCTTTCTTT
TRBV6-5,few,TRBJ2-5,-,CASSRWGGGETQYF,TGTGCCAGCAGTCGGTGGGGTGGAGGAGAGACCCAGTACTTC
TRBV14,many,TRBJ2-5,TRBD1,CASSQGTGGYQETQYF,TGTGCCAGCAGCCAGGGGACAGGGGGCTACCAAGAGACCCAGTACTTC